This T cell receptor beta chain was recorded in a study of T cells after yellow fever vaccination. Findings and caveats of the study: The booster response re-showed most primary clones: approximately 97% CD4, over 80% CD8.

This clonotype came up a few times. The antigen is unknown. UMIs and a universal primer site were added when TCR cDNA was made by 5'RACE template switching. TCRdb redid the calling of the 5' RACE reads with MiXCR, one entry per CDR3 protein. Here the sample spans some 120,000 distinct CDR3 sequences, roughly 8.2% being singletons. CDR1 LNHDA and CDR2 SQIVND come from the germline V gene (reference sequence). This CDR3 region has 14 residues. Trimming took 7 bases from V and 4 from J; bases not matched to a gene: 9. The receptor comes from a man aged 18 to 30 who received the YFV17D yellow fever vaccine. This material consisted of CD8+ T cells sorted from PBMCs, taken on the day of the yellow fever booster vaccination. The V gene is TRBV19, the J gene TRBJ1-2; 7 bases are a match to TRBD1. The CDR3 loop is CASNSQGGPYGYTF. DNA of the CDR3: TGTGCCAGTAATTCGCAGGGGGGCCCCTATGGCTACACCTTC.